This T cell receptor (beta chain) comes out of a study of cytomegalovirus exposure and HLA in healthy donors. 60 Vbeta and 13 Jbeta primers were used in PCR. Some clones are missing from TCRdb's copy, which holds only in-frame ones; the method was immunoSEQ multiplex PCR. Here the sample spans under 110,000 clones, about four fifths being singletons. Worth noting for this clone: Its target is not known.

Study-level findings and limits: Donor immune exposure was known only as CMV serostatus. Sequencing depth across donors, presence/absence analyses assumed, was roughly uniform.

This clonotype was obtained from a middle-aged woman in good health and CMV-seronegative. The sequenced material came from PBMCs.

For the CDR3, the DNA is TGTGCCAGCAGTGGAGGAGGTGATGAAGCTTTCTTT. Residues: CASSGGGDEAFF. The chain uses TRBV2 and TRBJ1-1; D is unclear. Germline CDR1 reads SNHLY; CDR2 reads FYNNEI. The CDR3 contains 12 residues. V lost 4 bases, J lost 7 bases, and 10 bases lay in between.